This TCR beta chain originates from a study of blood T cell repertoires in COVID-19. Measured with immunoSEQ multiplex PCR; TCRdb has only the in-frame clones, and not every one. The table has around 250,000 clones, roughly 86% seen once. Germline CDR1 and CDR2: SGHVS and FQNEAQ. The ends were cut back, 1 base at V and 7 bases at J, with 16 bases in the middle. This CDR3 is built from 15 residues. The clonotype originates from a man older than 75 with acute or convalescent COVID-19. The specimen was peripheral blood. The gene calls are TRBV7-8 and TRBJ1-1; D may be TRBD1 (5 bases). DNA of the CDR3: TGTGCCAGCAGCTTAGTGGTGGTGGACAAAGATGAAGCTTTCTTT. Translation: CASSLVVVDKDEAFF.